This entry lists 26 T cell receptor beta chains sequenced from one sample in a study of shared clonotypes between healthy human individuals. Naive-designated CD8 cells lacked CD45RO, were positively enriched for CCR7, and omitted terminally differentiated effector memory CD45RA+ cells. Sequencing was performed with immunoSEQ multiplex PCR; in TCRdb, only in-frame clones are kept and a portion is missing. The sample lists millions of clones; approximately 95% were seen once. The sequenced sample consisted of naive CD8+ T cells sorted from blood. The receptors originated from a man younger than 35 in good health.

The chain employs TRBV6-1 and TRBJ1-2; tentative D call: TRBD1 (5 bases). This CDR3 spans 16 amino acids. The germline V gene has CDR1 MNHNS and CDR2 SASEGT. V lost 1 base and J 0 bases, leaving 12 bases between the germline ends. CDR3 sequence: CASSEDPGTTNYGYTF. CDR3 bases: TGTGCCAGCAGTGAAGACCCCGGGACTACTAACTATGGCTACACCTTC.

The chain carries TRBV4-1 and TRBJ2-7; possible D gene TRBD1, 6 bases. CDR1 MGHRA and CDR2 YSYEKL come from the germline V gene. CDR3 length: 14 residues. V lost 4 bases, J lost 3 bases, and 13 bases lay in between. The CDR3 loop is CASSLRQELYEQYF. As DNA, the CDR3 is TGCGCCAGCAGCCTCCGACAGGAGCTCTACGAGCAGTACTTC.

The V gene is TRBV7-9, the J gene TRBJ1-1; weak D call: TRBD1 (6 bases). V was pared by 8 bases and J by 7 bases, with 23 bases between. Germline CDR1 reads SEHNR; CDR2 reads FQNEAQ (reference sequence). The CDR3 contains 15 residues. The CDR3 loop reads CASQDLNRAGDEAFF. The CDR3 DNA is TGTGCCAGCCAGGACTTAAACAGGGCGGGGGATGAAGCTTTCTTT. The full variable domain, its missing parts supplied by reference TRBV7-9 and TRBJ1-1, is DTGVSQNPRHKITKRGQNVTFRCDPISEHNRLYWYRQTLGQGPEFLTYFQNEAQLEKSRLLSDRFSAERPKGSFSTLEIQRTEQGDSAMYLCASQDLNRAGDEAFFGQGTRLTVV.

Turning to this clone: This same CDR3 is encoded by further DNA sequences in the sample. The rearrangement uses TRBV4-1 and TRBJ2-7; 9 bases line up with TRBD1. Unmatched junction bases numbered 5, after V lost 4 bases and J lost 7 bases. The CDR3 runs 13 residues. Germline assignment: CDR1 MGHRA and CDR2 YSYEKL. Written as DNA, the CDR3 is TGCGCCAGCAGCCTGGACAGGGGTTATGAGCAGTACTTC. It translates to CASSLDRGYEQYF.

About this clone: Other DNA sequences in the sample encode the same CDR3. The CDR3, as DNA: TGTGCCAGCAGCTTAGATGGGACGTCCTACGAGCAGTACTTC. Translating gives CASSLDGTSYEQYF. V gene TRBV7-9 combines with J gene TRBJ2-7, with D perhaps being TRBD1 or TRBD2 (5 bases each). Germline V CDR1 and CDR2: SEHNR, FQNEAQ (reference sequence). The CDR3 contains 14 residues. The V end was cut by 1 base, the J end by 1 base, with 8 bases between.

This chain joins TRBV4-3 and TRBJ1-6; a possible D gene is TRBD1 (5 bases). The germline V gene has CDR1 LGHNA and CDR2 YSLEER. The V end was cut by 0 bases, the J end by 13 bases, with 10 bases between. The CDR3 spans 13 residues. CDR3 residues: CASSQDQGGPLHF. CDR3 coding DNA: TGCGCCAGCAGCCAAGATCAGGGTGGGCCCCTCCACTTT.

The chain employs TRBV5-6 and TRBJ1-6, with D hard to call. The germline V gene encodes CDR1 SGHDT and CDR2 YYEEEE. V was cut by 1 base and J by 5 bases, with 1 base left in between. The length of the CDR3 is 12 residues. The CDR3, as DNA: TGTGCCAGCAGCTTGAATAATTCACCCCTCCACTTT. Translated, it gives CASSLNNSPLHF.

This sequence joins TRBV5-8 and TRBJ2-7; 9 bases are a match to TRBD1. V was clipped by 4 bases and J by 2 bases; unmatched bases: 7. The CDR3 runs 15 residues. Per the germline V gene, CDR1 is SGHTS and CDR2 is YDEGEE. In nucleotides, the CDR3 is TGTGCCAGCAGCCTTCGGACAGGGGAGGCCTACGAGCAGTACTTC. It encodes CASSLRTGEAYEQYF.

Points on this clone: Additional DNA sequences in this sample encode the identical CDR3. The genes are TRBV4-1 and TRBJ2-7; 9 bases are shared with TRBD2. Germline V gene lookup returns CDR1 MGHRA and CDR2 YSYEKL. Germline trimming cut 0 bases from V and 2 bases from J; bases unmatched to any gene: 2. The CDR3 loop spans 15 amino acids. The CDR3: CASSQELAGTYEQYF. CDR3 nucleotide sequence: TGCGCCAGCAGCCAAGAACTAGCGGGTACCTACGAGCAGTACTTC.

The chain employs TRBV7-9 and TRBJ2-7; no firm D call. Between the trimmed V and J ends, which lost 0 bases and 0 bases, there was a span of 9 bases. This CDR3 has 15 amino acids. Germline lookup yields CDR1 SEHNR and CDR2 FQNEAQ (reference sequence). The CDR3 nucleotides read TGTGCCAGCAGCTTAGCGTGGAGCGACTCCTACGAGCAGTACTTC. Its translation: CASSLAWSDSYEQYF.

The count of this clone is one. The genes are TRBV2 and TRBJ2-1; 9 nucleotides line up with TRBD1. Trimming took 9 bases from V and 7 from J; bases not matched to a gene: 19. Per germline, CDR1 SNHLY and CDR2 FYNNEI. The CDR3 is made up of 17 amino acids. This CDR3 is CARPPPTGGIVGNEQFF. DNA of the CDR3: TGTGCCAGGCCTCCCCCTACAGGGGGCATAGTGGGAAATGAGCAGTTCTTC. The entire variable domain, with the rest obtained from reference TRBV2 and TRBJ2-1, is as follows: EPEVTQTPSHQVTQMGQEVILRCVPISNHLYFYWYRQILGQKVEFLVSFYNNEISEKSEIFDDQFSVERPDGSNFTLKIRSTKLEDSAMYFCARPPPTGGIVGNEQFFGPGTRLTVL.

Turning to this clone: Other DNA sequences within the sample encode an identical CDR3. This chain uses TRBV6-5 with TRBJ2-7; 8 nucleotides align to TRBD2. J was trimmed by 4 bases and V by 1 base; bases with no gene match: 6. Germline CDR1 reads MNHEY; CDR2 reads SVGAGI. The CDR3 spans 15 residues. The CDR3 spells CASSYLAGGSYEQYF. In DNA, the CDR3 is TGTGCCAGCAGTTACTTGGCGGGGGGTAGTTACGAGCAGTACTTC.

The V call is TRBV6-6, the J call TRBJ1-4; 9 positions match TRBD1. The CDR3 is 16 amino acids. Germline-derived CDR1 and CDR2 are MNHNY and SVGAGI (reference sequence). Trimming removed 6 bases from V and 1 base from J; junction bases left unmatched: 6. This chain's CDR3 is CASSPDRGETNEKLFF. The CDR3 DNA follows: TGTGCCAGCAGCCCGGACAGGGGTGAAACTAATGAAAAACTGTTTTTT.

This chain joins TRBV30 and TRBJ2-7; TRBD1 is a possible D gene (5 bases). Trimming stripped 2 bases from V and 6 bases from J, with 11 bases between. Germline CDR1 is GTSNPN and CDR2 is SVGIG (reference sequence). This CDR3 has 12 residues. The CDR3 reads CAWSLAGLEQYF. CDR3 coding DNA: TGTGCCTGGAGTCTTGCAGGGCTCGAGCAGTACTTC.

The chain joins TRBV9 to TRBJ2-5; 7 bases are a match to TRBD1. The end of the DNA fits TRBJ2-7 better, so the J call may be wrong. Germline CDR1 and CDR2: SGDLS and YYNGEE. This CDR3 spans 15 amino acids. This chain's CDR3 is CASSVAGDSTYEQYF. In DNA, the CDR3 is TGTGCCAGCAGCGTAGCTGGGGACAGTACCTACGAGCAGTACTTC.

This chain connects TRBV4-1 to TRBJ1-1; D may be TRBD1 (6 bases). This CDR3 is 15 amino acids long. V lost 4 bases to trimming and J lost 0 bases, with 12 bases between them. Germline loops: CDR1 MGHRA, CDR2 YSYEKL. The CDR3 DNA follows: TGCGCCAGCAGCCTTATGCAGGGGATGAACACTGAAGCTTTCTTT. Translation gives CASSLMQGMNTEAFF.

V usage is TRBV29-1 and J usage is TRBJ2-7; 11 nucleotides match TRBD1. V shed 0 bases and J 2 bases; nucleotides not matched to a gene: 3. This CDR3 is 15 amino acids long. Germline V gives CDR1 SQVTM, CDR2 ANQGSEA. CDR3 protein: CSVEDSGQGAYEQYF. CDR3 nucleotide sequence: TGCAGCGTTGAAGACTCGGGACAGGGGGCCTACGAGCAGTACTTC.

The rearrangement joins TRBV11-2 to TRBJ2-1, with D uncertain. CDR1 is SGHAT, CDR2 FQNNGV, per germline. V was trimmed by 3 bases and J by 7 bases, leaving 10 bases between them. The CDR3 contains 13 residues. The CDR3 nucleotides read TGTGCCAGCAGCTTCCCCCGTTTTAATGAGCAGTTCTTC. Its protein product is CASSFPRFNEQFF.

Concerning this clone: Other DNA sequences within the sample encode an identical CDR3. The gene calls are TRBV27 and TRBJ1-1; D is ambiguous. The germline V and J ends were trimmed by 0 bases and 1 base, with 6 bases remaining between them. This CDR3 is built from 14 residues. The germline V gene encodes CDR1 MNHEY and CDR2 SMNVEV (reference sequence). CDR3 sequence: CASSLSSGNTEAFF. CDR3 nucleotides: TGTGCCAGCAGTTTATCGTCAGGGAACACTGAAGCTTTCTTT.

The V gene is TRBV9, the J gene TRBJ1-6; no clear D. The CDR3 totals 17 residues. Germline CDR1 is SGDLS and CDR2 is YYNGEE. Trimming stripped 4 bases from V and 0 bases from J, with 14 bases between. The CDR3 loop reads CASSTVGSGSYNSPLHF. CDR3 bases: TGTGCCAGCAGCACCGTGGGGTCCGGCTCCTATAATTCACCCCTCCACTTT. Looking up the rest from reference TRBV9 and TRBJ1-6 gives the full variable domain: DSGVTQTPKHLITATGQRVTLRCSPRSGDLSVYWYQQSLDQGLQFLIQYYNGEERAKGNILERFSAQQFPDLHSELNLSSLELGDSALYFCASSTVGSGSYNSPLHFGNGTRLTVT.

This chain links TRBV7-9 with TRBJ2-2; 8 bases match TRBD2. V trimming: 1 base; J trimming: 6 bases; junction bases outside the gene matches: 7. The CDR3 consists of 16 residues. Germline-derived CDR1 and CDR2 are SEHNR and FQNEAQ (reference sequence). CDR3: CASSLVRGRSPGELFF. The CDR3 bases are TGTGCCAGCAGCTTAGTTCGCGGGAGGTCCCCCGGGGAGCTGTTTTTT.

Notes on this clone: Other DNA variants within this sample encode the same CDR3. The CDR3 sequence: CASSPGTGIPYEQYF. The CDR3 bases are TGTGCCAGCAGTCCGGGGACAGGGATTCCCTACGAGCAGTACTTC. This chain uses TRBV27 with TRBJ2-7, with 9 bases identical to TRBD1. This CDR3 region has 15 residues. V was clipped by 5 bases and J by 2 bases; unmatched bases: 7. Germline assignment: CDR1 MNHEY and CDR2 SMNVEV (reference sequence).

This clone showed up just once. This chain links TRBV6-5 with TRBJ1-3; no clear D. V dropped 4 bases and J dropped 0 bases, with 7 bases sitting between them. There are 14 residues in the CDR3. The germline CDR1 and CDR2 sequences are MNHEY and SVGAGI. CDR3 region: CASSSTSSGNTIYF. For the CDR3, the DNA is TGTGCCAGCAGTTCTACAAGCTCTGGAAACACCATATATTTT.

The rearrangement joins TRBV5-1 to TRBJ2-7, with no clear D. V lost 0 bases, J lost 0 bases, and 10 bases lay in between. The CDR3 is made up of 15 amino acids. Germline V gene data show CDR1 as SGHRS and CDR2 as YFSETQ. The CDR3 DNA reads TGCGCCAGCAGCTTGGAGGAGTATAGCTCCTACGAGCAGTACTTC. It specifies CASSLEEYSSYEQYF.

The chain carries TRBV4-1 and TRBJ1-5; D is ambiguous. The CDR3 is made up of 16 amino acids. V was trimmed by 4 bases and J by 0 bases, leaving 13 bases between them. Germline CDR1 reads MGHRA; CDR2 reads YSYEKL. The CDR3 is CASSLMAVYSNQPQHF. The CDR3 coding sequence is TGCGCCAGCAGCCTAATGGCAGTTTATAGCAATCAGCCCCAGCATTTT.

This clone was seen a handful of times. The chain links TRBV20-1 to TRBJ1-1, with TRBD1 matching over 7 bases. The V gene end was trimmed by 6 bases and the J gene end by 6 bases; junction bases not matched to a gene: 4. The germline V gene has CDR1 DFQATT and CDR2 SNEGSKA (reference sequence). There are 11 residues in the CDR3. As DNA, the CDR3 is TGCAGTGCAAGACAGGGCTCTGAAGCTTTCTTT. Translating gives CSARQGSEAFF.